What follows are 29 T cell receptor beta chains derived from one specimen sequenced in a study of long-term antiretroviral therapy in people with HIV. The assay, immunoSEQ v3.0, was run at survey level. Sequenced by immunoSEQ multiplex PCR; TCRdb stores in-frame clones only, minus some. The data show approximately 20,000 clones, 80% seen once. Source: unsorted PBMCs, taken 0.2 years after starting antiretroviral therapy. The receptors stem from a middle-aged woman with HIV.

The rearrangement joins TRBV6-1 to TRBJ2-7; possible D gene TRBD2, 6 bases. Deletions cut 4 bases from V and 5 bases from J, with 15 bases between. The CDR3 totals 14 residues. In germline, CDR1 is MNHNS, CDR2 SASEGT. CDR3 DNA: TGTGCCAGCAGTGCGGCACCAGAGCGGGACGAGCAGTACTTC. Encoded protein: CASSAAPERDEQYF.

This clone has only one observation. The chain joins TRBV4-2 to TRBJ2-1, with 7 bases fitting TRBD1. The CDR3 has 12 amino acids. The germline V gene encodes CDR1 LGHNA and CDR2 YNFKEQ. The ends lost 2 bases at V and 10 bases at J; junction bases unmatched: 2. The CDR3 loop reads CASSQTGVEQFF. The DNA of the CDR3 is TGTGCCAGCAGCCAAACAGGGGTAGAGCAGTTCTTC.

The chain combines TRBV18 with TRBJ1-2; 9 nucleotides match TRBD1. This CDR3 contains 15 residues. V dropped 0 bases and J dropped 4; count of bases not matched to a gene: 3. In germline, CDR1 is KGHSH, CDR2 LQKENI. The CDR3 reads CASSPPGQGLYGYTF. DNA for the CDR3: TGTGCCAGCTCACCACCGGGACAGGGCCTCTATGGCTACACCTTC.

CDR3 nucleotides: TGTGCCAGCAGCTTAGGAGGCGGGACCCAGTACTTC. Protein: CASSLGGGTQYF. The chain employs TRBV5-4 and TRBJ2-5, with D perhaps matching TRBD2 (5 bases). This CDR3 is built from 12 residues. With 2 bases removed from V and 7 bases from J, the gap between germline ends came to 9 bases. Germline assignment: CDR1 SGHNT and CDR2 YYREEE (reference sequence).

The rearrangement links TRBV6-5 to TRBJ2-2; a weak D match, TRBD2 (5 bases). Trimming left V 6 bases short and J 0 bases short, with 11 bases between. The germline gives CDR1 MNHEY, CDR2 SVGAGI. The CDR3 totals 15 residues. The chain's CDR3 is CASSLVGANTGELFF. In DNA form, the CDR3 reads TGTGCCAGCAGCCTAGTGGGAGCGAACACCGGGGAGCTGTTTTTT.

The chain uses TRBV29-1 and TRBJ1-3; the D is unclear. Looked up from germline, CDR1 is SQVTM and CDR2 is ANQGSEA. This CDR3 comprises 13 residues. Between the trimmed V and J ends, which lost 7 bases and 0 bases, there was a span of 10 bases. The CDR3 region has the DNA TGCAGCGCCGAAATTAACTCTGGAAACACCATATATTTT. Translation: CSAEINSGNTIYF.

The CDR3 coding sequence is TGCAGCGTTGAAGGGAGAGGACAGGGGTATTTTGACTATGGCTACACCTTC. Encoded protein: CSVEGRGQGYFDYGYTF. The chain joins TRBV29-1 to TRBJ1-2; 9 bases line up with TRBD1. Trimming at V came to 1 base and at J to 3 bases, leaving 12 bases not matched to a gene. This CDR3 has 17 residues. Germline V gene data show CDR1 as SQVTM and CDR2 as ANQGSEA.

V and J are TRBV7-2 and TRBJ2-1; D remains unclear. The CDR3 is 12 residues long. V lost 1 base, J lost 10 bases, and 8 bases lay in between. Germline V gene lookup returns CDR1 SGHTA and CDR2 FQGNSA. CDR3 coding DNA: TGTGCCAGCAGCTTAGGCGTCAGAGAGCAGTTCTTC. Its translation is CASSLGVREQFF.

This clone is large. The CDR3 coding sequence is TGTGCCAGCAGCGTAGAGGACAACTACGAGCAGTACTTC. Protein sequence: CASSVEDNYEQYF. The rearrangement links TRBV9 to TRBJ2-7; D is possibly TRBD1 (5 bases). Germline V gene sequence: CDR1 SGDLS, CDR2 YYNGEE. The CDR3 sequence is 13 residues long. The ends were cut back, 0 bases at V and 3 bases at J, with 7 bases in the middle. The full variable domain, in which reference TRBV9 and TRBJ2-7 provide the parts outside the CDR3, is DSGVTQTPKHLITATGQRVTLRCSPRSGDLSVYWYQQSLDQGLQFLIQYYNGEERAKGNILERFSAQQFPDLHSELNLSSLELGDSALYFCASSVEDNYEQYFGPGTRLTVT.

This chain uses TRBV19 with TRBJ2-1, with 14 bases lining up with TRBD2. The trim removed 5 bases at V and 6 bases at J, leaving 6 bases unmatched. Germline values: CDR1 LNHDA, CDR2 SQIVND (reference sequence). The CDR3 totals 16 residues. CDR3 sequence: CASSLLGTSGSNEQFF. The CDR3 nucleotides are TGTGCCAGTAGTCTTTTGGGGACTAGCGGGAGCAATGAGCAGTTCTTC. Full variable domain (outside the CDR3, taken from reference TRBV19 and TRBJ2-1): DGGITQSPKYLFRKEGQNVTLSCEQNLNHDAMYWYRQDPGQGLRLIYYSQIVNDFQKGDIAEGYSVSREKKESFPLTVTSAQKNPTAFYLCASSLLGTSGSNEQFFGPGTRLTVL.

The chain employs TRBV27 and TRBJ2-7, with D possibly matching TRBD2 (5 bases). In germline, CDR1 is MNHEY, CDR2 SMNVEV (reference sequence). Trimming took off 6 bases at V and 7 bases at J, with 19 bases between the two ends. The CDR3 is made up of 14 amino acids. The CDR3 loop is CASRPLSGAQEQYF. The CDR3 DNA reads TGTGCCAGCAGACCTCTCAGCGGAGCCCAGGAGCAGTACTTC.

The chain carries TRBV5-4 and TRBJ2-2; D is ambiguous. Trimming took 5 bases from V and 1 from J, leaving 6 bases between them. Germline assignment: CDR1 SGHNT and CDR2 YYREEE (reference sequence). This CDR3 region has 13 residues. The CDR3 bases are TGTGCCAGCAGTTCGAAGAACACCGGGGAGCTGTTTTTT. Protein: CASSSKNTGELFF.

The sample holds one count of this clone. The V and J genes are TRBV5-5 and TRBJ2-3, with TRBD2 matching over 14 bases. Losses at the gene ends were 4 bases for V and 1 base for J; bases not matched to a gene: 8. Germline V gives CDR1 SGHKS, CDR2 YYEKEE (reference sequence). The CDR3 loop spans 18 amino acids. The CDR3 loop is CASSRLAGGRVGTDTQYF. In nucleotides, the CDR3 is TGTGCCAGCAGCCGACTAGCGGGGGGGCGAGTTGGCACAGATACGCAGTATTTT.

CDR3 protein: CAINRDPADTQYF. Written as DNA, the CDR3 is TGTGCCATCAACCGGGACCCCGCCGATACGCAGTATTTT. The genes are TRBV10-3 and TRBJ2-3; D might be TRBD1 or TRBD2, each matching 5 bases. Germline CDR1 reads ENHRY; CDR2 reads SYGVKD. The CDR3 totals 13 residues. Trimming shortened V by 7 bases and J by 6 bases, and 14 bases separated the two germline ends.

The V gene is TRBV7-2, the J gene TRBJ2-7, with 8 bases lining up with TRBD1. V shed 5 bases, J shed 2 bases, and the junction held 5 bases outside the gene matches. The CDR3 has 14 amino acids. The germline gives CDR1 SGHTA, CDR2 FQGNSA. The CDR3 region has the DNA TGTGCCAGCAGCCGGGACAGGCCCACCTACGAGCAGTACTTC. It is translated as CASSRDRPTYEQYF.

The chain has TRBV19 and TRBJ1-6; D is ambiguous. V was cut by 9 bases and J by 13 bases, with 13 bases left in between. The CDR3 has 11 amino acids. Germline loops: CDR1 LNHDA, CDR2 SQIVND (reference sequence). CDR3 amino acids: CASHRAAPLHF. The CDR3 DNA follows: TGTGCCAGCCACCGAGCCGCGCCCCTCCACTTT.

The rearrangement joins TRBV4-1 to TRBJ2-2; 11 bases are shared with TRBD1. The CDR3 loop spans 17 amino acids. Germline V gene sequence: CDR1 MGHRA, CDR2 YSYEKL. V shed 3 bases, J shed 4 bases, and the junction held 7 bases outside the gene matches. The CDR3 coding sequence is TGCGCCAGCAGCCACCCCAGGACAGGGGGCTCCACCGGGGAGCTGTTTTTT. It specifies CASSHPRTGGSTGELFF.

This clone appeared a few times. This chain uses TRBV9 with TRBJ1-4; possibly TRBD1 for D (6 bases). V was trimmed by 0 bases and J by 7 bases, leaving 13 bases between them. CDR1 and CDR2 (germline): SGDLS, YYNGEE. The CDR3 consists of 15 residues. DNA of the CDR3: TGTGCCAGCAGCGTAGGCGGAGGGGGACTTGAAAAACTGTTTTTT. Translating it yields CASSVGGGGLEKLFF.

V gene TRBV2 combines with J gene TRBJ1-1, with D unclear. Germline CDR1 reads SNHLY; CDR2 reads FYNNEI. This CDR3 contains 14 residues. V was shortened by 4 bases and J by 0 bases, with 9 bases between the two germline ends. In nucleotides, the CDR3 is TGTGCCAGCAGTGTATTACAGTTGAACACTGAAGCTTTCTTT. It yields the protein CASSVLQLNTEAFF.

The rearrangement links TRBV4-1 to TRBJ1-1, with unresolved D. Germline V gives CDR1 MGHRA, CDR2 YSYEKL. The CDR3 is made up of 15 amino acids. V was cut by 1 base and J by 0 bases, with 9 bases left in between. The CDR3 protein is CASSQGWLMNTEAFF. CDR3 coding DNA: TGCGCCAGCAGCCAAGGGTGGCTTATGAACACTGAAGCTTTCTTT.

This chain joins TRBV5-6 and TRBJ2-1; 8 nucleotides line up with TRBD1. The J segment lost 8 bases and the V segment lost 0 bases, leaving 10 bases of the junction unmatched. The CDR3 spans 16 residues. The germline V gene encodes CDR1 SGHDT and CDR2 YYEEEE. CDR3 sequence reads: CASSLDRGEIFDEQFF. For the CDR3, the DNA is TGTGCCAGCAGCTTGGACAGGGGGGAAATTTTTGATGAGCAGTTCTTC.

V usage is TRBV4-3 and J usage is TRBJ2-1, with a possible D match to TRBD2 (6 bases). This CDR3 region has 14 residues. From germline, CDR1 is LGHNA and CDR2 YSLEER. Trimming took 1 base from V and 2 from J, leaving 6 bases between them. CDR3 nucleotides: TGCGCCAGCAGCCAAGGGGGGGCCTACAATGAGCAGTTCTTC. Amino acids: CASSQGGAYNEQFF.

The chain recombines TRBV4-3 with TRBJ1-2; D is perhaps TRBD1 (5 bases). The CDR3 consists of 15 residues. V dropped 4 bases and J dropped 2 bases, with 14 bases sitting between them. Per germline, CDR1 LGHNA and CDR2 YSLEER. CDR3 in amino acids: CASSRSGTENYGYTF. CDR3 nucleotide sequence: TGCGCCAGCAGCCGGTCCGGGACGGAGAACTATGGCTACACCTTC.

CDR3 coding DNA: TGTGCCTGGAGTGTAGCACAGCGAGCTTTCTTT. It codes for CAWSVAQRAFF. The chain joins TRBV30 to TRBJ1-1; no reliable D call. The CDR3 sequence is 11 residues long. V shed 0 bases and J shed 10 bases, with 9 bases lying between them. Germline CDR1 reads GTSNPN; CDR2 reads SVGIG (reference sequence).

The J gene is TRBJ2-6, the V gene TRBV19; D gene ambiguous. Trimming pared 5 bases from V and 0 bases from J, leaving 8 bases between. The CDR3 is 15 amino acids. CDR1 and CDR2 from the germline V gene are LNHDA and SQIVND (reference sequence). The CDR3 loop is CASSGWVSGANVLTF. In DNA form, the CDR3 reads TGTGCCAGTAGTGGGTGGGTCTCTGGGGCCAACGTCCTGACTTTC.

The rearrangement uses TRBV11-3 and TRBJ2-7; 8 bases match TRBD1. Germline V gene data show CDR1 as SGHNT and CDR2 as YENEEA. The CDR3 is 12 residues long. V shed 8 bases, J shed 4 bases, and the junction held 4 bases outside the gene matches. This chain's CDR3 is CASGGQDYEQYF. The CDR3, as DNA: TGTGCCAGCGGGGGACAGGATTACGAGCAGTACTTC.

This clone has just one count. The chain carries TRBV7-9 and TRBJ2-1; 12 nucleotides align to TRBD2. CDR1 SEHNR and CDR2 FQNEAQ come from the germline V gene (reference sequence). The junction had 14 bases not matched to a gene; V was cut back by 4 bases and J by 10 bases. This CDR3 has 17 residues. CDR3 in amino acids: CASSSLLAGGPSVEQFF. In nucleotides, the CDR3 is TGTGCCAGCAGCTCCCTCCTAGCGGGAGGGCCCTCGGTGGAGCAGTTCTTC.

The chain uses TRBV9 and TRBJ1-6; 7 nucleotides agree with TRBD1. The germline V gene has CDR1 SGDLS and CDR2 YYNGEE. Unmatched junction bases numbered 5, after V lost 2 bases and J lost 3 bases. This CDR3 has 16 residues. This CDR3 is CASSVGGQNYNSPLHF. In nucleotides, the CDR3 is TGTGCCAGCAGCGTTGGGGGACAGAACTATAATTCACCCCTCCACTTT.

The chain has TRBV7-2 and TRBJ2-1, with D unresolved. Trimming took 4 bases from V and 9 from J, leaving 10 bases between them. CDR3 length: 12 residues. The V gene's germline CDR1 is SGHTA and CDR2 FQGNSA. The CDR3 DNA reads as TGTGCCAGCAGCTACTCTCACCTTGAGCAGTTCTTC. As protein: CASSYSHLEQFF.